This T cell receptor (beta chain) is drawn from a study of blood T cell repertoires in COVID-19 (dated by TCRdb to about 2020). In the study overall: Collaborator samples came from the United States, Italy and Spain and covered acute and convalescent phases of COVID-19. The prospective study material was composed of cDNA or gDNA derived from T cells, B-cell-depleted T cells, or PBMCs. Subjects who had been exposed to COVID-19, were actively infected with it, or had recovered from it provided the deeply sampled blood TCRbeta repertoires that made up the dataset. The repertoires were released in a freely available public database meant as a resource for research on the immune response to SARS-CoV-2. The samples were drawn from two sources: the first 160 participants of the ongoing ImmuneRACE study, and fewer than 1,500 subjects contributed by 6 global collaborators. The sample metadata nearly always contained a de-identified subject ID, COVID-19 status, age in years and sex. Where HLA class I and class II types were available, the types were taken from metadata supplied by the sample provider, not from assay-based typing. On the study overall, not on this receptor specifically: How much clinical and demographic metadata was included differed by source and by participant, and the metadata was provided uncurated.

The CDR3 runs 19 residues from the cysteine to the phenylalanine. The read is trimmed to its CDR3 DNA, 57 bases read in frame from base 1. Per the germline V gene, SGHAT is the CDR1 and FQNNGV is the CDR2. V is clipped by 0 bases and J by 0 bases, and the sequence between their germline boundaries is 20 bases long. TCRbeta CDR3 regions were amplified from genomic DNA using the immunoSEQ Assay, a bias-controlled multiplex PCR. As for how the authors treated the data: The number of nucleated cells in each sample was estimated by amplification of reference gene primers within the assay. Sequence reads were collapsed and filtered to measure the absolute abundance of every unique TCRbeta CDR3 rearrangement. For each sample, productive Simpson clonality was calculated as the square root of Simpson's diversity index across productive rearrangements. As stored in TCRdb, this immuneACCESS dataset retains in-frame rearrangements with V and J assigned. A fraction of the clones does not appear; measured against another copy, unresolved V genes explain less than half of the discrepancy, and the remainder lacks a known reason. The V and J calls and the clone size are those of that table, but D and trimming were determined from the DNA. Within this sample are around 78,000 clones, with roughly 91% of them counted one time only. Approximately 1% of the sample is in the top ten clones.

Participants in the prospective study were enrolled through a virtual design, were aged roughly 18 to 90 years, and lived in 24 United States geographic areas. In the prospective study, cohorts were assigned on the basis of participant-reported clinical history obtained from a screening survey and a study questionnaire. In the prospective study, whole blood, serum and a nasopharyngeal or oropharyngeal swab were collected from each participant by mobile phlebotomists. Prospective study participants could optionally give additional blood draws and questionnaires over an approximately 2-month period. Before DNA extraction, prospective study blood samples were shipped either frozen or at room temperature. In its sample, this clone was seen a few times. The antigen this receptor binds is unknown. The input lacks base qualities; no much larger clone sits a single base away.

This TCR was recovered from a woman aged 50 to 60 with acute COVID-19. Specimen: PBMCs or T cells enriched from blood (not recorded which). Here the chain combines TRBV11-2 and TRBJ2-5; the D segment could be TRBD1, given 5 matching bases. The nucleotides read TGTGCCAGCAGCTTAGATGAACAGGTGAACCCTTGGTACCAAGAGACCCAGTACTTC. It encodes CASSLDEQVNPWYQETQYF.